The next 20 T cell receptor beta chains were all read from a single sample in a study of cytomegalovirus exposure and HLA in healthy donors. Libraries were prepared by immunoSEQ multiplex PCR; TCRdb keeps only in-frame clonotypes and omits some of them. The sample lists 180,000 or so clones; approximately 87% were seen once. Sequenced sample: PBMCs. Receptor source: a woman aged 30 to 39 in good health and CMV-seronegative.

The chain uses TRBV27 and TRBJ2-1; 7 bases are a match to TRBD1. Germline V lookup: CDR1 MNHEY, CDR2 SMNVEV (reference sequence). The CDR3 loop spans 15 amino acids. With 6 bases clipped from V and 3 bases from J, the junction kept 8 bases outside the gene matches. The CDR3 DNA sequence: TGTGCCAGCAGCTTAACAGGGGCACTCTACAATGAGCAGTTCTTC. Translation: CASSLTGALYNEQFF.

The J gene is TRBJ1-4, the V gene TRBV30; the D is unclear. The V end was cut by 3 bases, the J end by 0 bases, with 14 bases between. From germline, CDR1 is GTSNPN and CDR2 SVGIG (reference sequence). The CDR3 covers 16 residues. The CDR3 sequence: CAWSDGRLTTNEKLFF. The CDR3 DNA is TGTGCCTGGAGCGACGGGAGACTGACAACTAATGAAAAACTGTTTTTT. Full variable domain (missing parts from reference TRBV30 and TRBJ1-4): SQTIHQWPATLVQPVGSPLSLECTVEGTSNPNLYWYRQAAGRGLQLLFYSVGIGQISSEVPQNLSASRPQDRQFILSSKKLLLSDSGFYLCAWSDGRLTTNEKLFFGSGTQLSVL.

The rearrangement joins TRBV5-5 to TRBJ1-2; TRBD1 matches 8 bases. The CDR3 contains 14 residues. Per germline, CDR1 SGHKS and CDR2 YYEKEE (reference sequence). Trimming cost V 4 bases and J 6 bases; bases outside gene matches: 8. The CDR3 sequence: CASSLTGAEDGYTF. The DNA of the CDR3 is TGTGCCAGCAGCCTGACAGGGGCCGAGGATGGCTACACCTTC.

This clone has a single count. The chain combines TRBV7-8 with TRBJ1-6; 7 bases align to TRBD1. Germline V lookup: CDR1 SGHVS, CDR2 FQNEAQ. The V segment lost 5 bases and the J segment 11 bases; nucleotides outside the gene matches: 9. CDR3 length: 14 residues. For the CDR3, the DNA is TGTGCCAGCAGCCCGACAGGGATAGGGGCACCCCTCCACTTT. This translates into CASSPTGIGAPLHF. The complete variable domain, with remaining parts taken from reference TRBV7-8 and TRBJ1-6, reads GAGVSQSPRYKVAKRGQDVALRCDPISGHVSLFWYQQALGQGPEFLTYFQNEAQLDKSGLPSDRFFAERPEGSVSTLKIQRTQQEDSAVYLCASSPTGIGAPLHFGNGTRLTVT.

J is TRBJ1-6 and V is TRBV10-3, with TRBD1 identical over 9 bases. Looked up from germline, CDR1 is ENHRY and CDR2 is SYGVKD. V lost 3 bases, J lost 0 bases, and 12 bases stayed unmatched. CDR3 length: 20 amino acids. The CDR3 nucleotides are TGTGCCATCAGTGACTCCCCGGGACAGGGTCCTAGCTCCTATAATTCACCCCTCCACTTT. It specifies CAISDSPGQGPSSYNSPLHF.

The CDR3 nucleotides are TGTGCCAGCACCAGACAGGGGGCTTCGGATCAGCCCCAGCATTTT. This translates into CASTRQGASDQPQHF. This rearrangement joins TRBV2 to TRBJ1-5; TRBD1 matches 10 bases. Germline V gene sequence: CDR1 SNHLY, CDR2 FYNNEI. This CDR3 is 15 amino acids long. Losses at the gene ends were 7 bases for V and 5 bases for J; bases not matched to a gene: 8.

This clone was observed once. The chain couples TRBV27 to TRBJ2-2; 7 bases match TRBD1. Germline values: CDR1 MNHEY, CDR2 SMNVEV (reference sequence). The V and J ends lost 5 bases and 0 bases, in that order; junction bases with no gene match: 6. CDR3 size: 16 residues. The DNA for the CDR3 is TGTGCCAGCAGTAACCGCCAGGGGGCGAACACCGGGGAGCTGTTTTTT. This translates into CASSNRQGANTGELFF.

This chain uses TRBV2 with TRBJ2-7; 7 bases align to TRBD1. Losses at the gene ends were 7 bases for V and 1 base for J; bases not matched to a gene: 7. CDR1 and CDR2 (germline): SNHLY, FYNNEI. This CDR3 region has 14 residues. In DNA form, the CDR3 reads TGTGCCAGCAAAAACAGGGGCGAATCCTACGAGCAGTACTTC. Translating gives CASKNRGESYEQYF.

The chain links TRBV19 to TRBJ2-7; TRBD2 matches 10 bases. The CDR3 has 16 amino acids. J lost 4 bases, V lost 5 bases, and 11 bases had no gene match. The germline CDR1 and CDR2 sequences are LNHDA and SQIVND (reference sequence). The CDR3 region has the DNA TGTGCCAGTAGTCCAGGACCGGGACTAGCGTTATACGAGCAGTACTTC. Translating it yields CASSPGPGLALYEQYF.

The chain joins TRBV6-1 to TRBJ2-5; 9 nucleotides line up with TRBD2. This CDR3 is built from 16 residues. The V gene end was trimmed by 2 bases and the J gene end by 5 bases; junction bases not matched to a gene: 9. CDR1 is MNHNS, CDR2 SASEGT, per germline. Here the CDR3 DNA reads TGTGCCAGCAGTGAATTGGCGGGGGGGCGTGATGAGACCCAGTACTTC. Its protein product is CASSELAGGRDETQYF.

The chain uses TRBV4-3 and TRBJ2-1; possible D gene TRBD2, 5 bases. The germline V and J ends were trimmed by 1 base and 9 bases, with 13 bases remaining between them. Looked up from germline, CDR1 is LGHNA and CDR2 is YSLEER. This CDR3 comprises 14 residues. The CDR3 nucleotides read TGCGCCAGCAGCCAAGGTTCGGGGTCCGCTGAGCAGTTCTTC. The encoded protein is CASSQGSGSAEQFF.

This clone was seen only once. V gene TRBV5-1 combines with J gene TRBJ1-4, with 7 bases identical to TRBD1. The CDR3 length is 14 residues. In germline, CDR1 is SGHRS, CDR2 YFSETQ. The J segment lost 8 bases and the V segment lost 0 bases, leaving 4 bases of the junction unmatched. Here the CDR3 reads CASSLDRGEEKLFF. The CDR3 nucleotides read TGCGCCAGCAGCTTGGACAGGGGAGAGGAAAAACTGTTTTTT.

The V gene is TRBV2, the J gene TRBJ1-2, with TRBD1 identical over 7 bases. This CDR3 has 15 residues. Trimming cost V 1 base and J 4 bases; bases outside gene matches: 6. Germline CDR1 SNHLY, CDR2 FYNNEI. In nucleotides, the CDR3 is TGTGCCAGCAGTGAAGAGGCCTCAGGGGGCTATGGCTACACCTTC. This sequence encodes CASSEEASGGYGYTF.

The rearrangement links TRBV5-6 to TRBJ2-1, with 7 bases lining up with TRBD2. The germline V gene encodes CDR1 SGHDT and CDR2 YYEEEE. This CDR3 has 15 residues. The trim removed 1 base at V and 3 bases at J, leaving 4 bases unmatched. In nucleotides, the CDR3 is TGTGCCAGCAGCTTGAGCGGGGAAGTCTACAATGAGCAGTTCTTC. It translates to CASSLSGEVYNEQFF.

The rearrangement uses TRBV11-2 and TRBJ2-7, with TRBD1 matching 7 bases. J lost 2 bases, V lost 3 bases, and 1 base had no gene match. Germline-derived CDR1 and CDR2 are SGHAT and FQNNGV. The CDR3 is made up of 13 amino acids. As DNA, the CDR3 is TGTGCCAGCAGCTTGGGACAGACCTACGAGCAGTACTTC. Its translation is CASSLGQTYEQYF.

CDR3 nucleotide sequence: TGTGCCAGCAGTGAATTTGTGGGACTAGCGGGGAAAGTAAGGAAGGAGACCCAGTACTTC. This translates into CASSEFVGLAGKVRKETQYF. The V call is TRBV2, the J call TRBJ2-5; 13 bases align to TRBD2. Germline V gene lookup returns CDR1 SNHLY and CDR2 FYNNEI. Trimming cost V 2 bases and J 5 bases; bases outside gene matches: 17. The CDR3 is 20 residues long.

V gene TRBV28 combines with J gene TRBJ2-7; TRBD2 might be the D (6 bases). This CDR3 has 13 residues. The V gene lost 5 bases and the J gene lost 2 bases, with 10 bases spanning the gap. Germline assignment: CDR1 MDHEN and CDR2 SYDVKM. CDR3 amino acids: CASSPTSPYEQYF. For the CDR3, the DNA is TGTGCCAGCAGTCCGACTAGTCCCTACGAGCAGTACTTC.

The V gene is TRBV4-1, the J gene TRBJ1-2; the D gene is possibly TRBD1 (6 bases). Trimming left V 4 bases short and J 1 base short, with 16 bases between. CDR1 is MGHRA, CDR2 YSYEKL, per germline. The CDR3 has 16 residues. The CDR3 DNA reads TGCGCCAGCAGCCGAGGCCCCGAACAGGGTAACTATGGCTACACCTTC. This sequence encodes CASSRGPEQGNYGYTF.

The chain recombines TRBV14 with TRBJ2-7; weak D call: TRBD2 (6 bases). CDR1 and CDR2 (germline): SGHDN, FVKESK. The V gene lost 3 bases and the J gene lost 2 bases, with 14 bases spanning the gap. CDR3 length: 15 residues. CDR3: CASSQEGFETYEQYF. The CDR3 coding sequence is TGTGCCAGCAGCCAGGAGGGGTTCGAGACCTACGAGCAGTACTTC.

The chain uses TRBV5-4 and TRBJ1-1; 11 bases are shared with TRBD1. The germline gives CDR1 SGHNT, CDR2 YYREEE (reference sequence). V was pared by 4 bases and J by 7 bases, with 6 bases of the junction left unmatched. The CDR3 is 14 amino acids. CDR3 region: CASSGTGGSSEAFF. As DNA, the CDR3 is TGTGCCAGCAGCGGGACAGGGGGAAGTAGTGAAGCTTTCTTT. The full variable domain, rest sourced from reference TRBV5-4 and TRBJ1-1, is ETGVTQSPTHLIKTRGQQVTLRCSSQSGHNTVSWYQQALGQGPQFIFQYYREEENGRGNFPPRFSGLQFPNYSSELNVNALELDDSALYLCASSGTGGSSEAFFGQGTRLTVV.